The 22 T cell receptor beta chains below come from one sample, sequenced in a study of cytotoxic CD8 clonotypes in ibrutinib-treated CLL. Assay used: immunoSEQ multiplex PCR; TCRdb lists only in-frame clones, some missing. The sample includes some 25,000 clones, 65% to 70% of them seen just once. Sequenced material: PBMCs, taken at disease progression, from a patient treated with ibrutinib. These receptors all stem from a human donor with chronic lymphocytic leukemia.

This chain connects TRBV15 to TRBJ2-3; D may correspond to TRBD1 or TRBD2 (5 bases each). CDR3 length: 16 residues. CDR1 is LNHNV and CDR2 is YYDKDF in the germline V gene (reference sequence). V was pared by 1 base and J by 4 bases, with 15 bases between. CDR3 bases: TGTGCCACCAGCAGAGGGGGGTCACATGAGGCAGATACGCAGTATTTT. Its protein product is CATSRGGSHEADTQYF.

The chain employs TRBV10-3 and TRBJ2-1; TRBD2 matches at 13 bases. CDR1 is ENHRY, CDR2 SYGVKD, per germline. The V and J ends lost 1 base and 5 bases, in that order; junction bases with no gene match: 5. The CDR3 spans 17 residues. The CDR3 DNA reads TGTGCCATCAGTGAGTGGACTAGCGGGGGTTCGAACAATGAGCAGTTCTTC. It codes for CAISEWTSGGSNNEQFF.

J is TRBJ1-2 and V is TRBV9; 9 bases agree with TRBD1. Trimming at V came to 4 bases and at J to 1 base, leaving 8 bases not matched to a gene. CDR1 is SGDLS and CDR2 is YYNGEE in the germline V gene. The CDR3 length is 16 residues. In DNA form, the CDR3 reads TGTGCCAGCAGCTCTTCGAGACAGGGGGGTAACTATGGCTACACCTTC. Protein product: CASSSSRQGGNYGYTF.

The rearrangement joins TRBV19 to TRBJ1-1, with D possibly matching TRBD1 (6 bases). Per germline, CDR1 LNHDA and CDR2 SQIVND (reference sequence). V lost 5 bases to trimming and J lost 4 bases, with 17 bases between them. This CDR3 contains 15 residues. CDR3 DNA: TGTGCCAGTAGTGAAAGGGGGGGGAGGAGCACTGAAGCTTTCTTT. Translated: CASSERGGRSTEAFF.

The V call is TRBV6-6, the J call TRBJ1-2; D ambiguous. The length of the CDR3 is 13 residues. The germline CDR1 and CDR2 sequences are MNHNY and SVGAGI (reference sequence). Trimming took off 4 bases at V and 6 bases at J, with 12 bases between the two ends. The CDR3 DNA follows: TGTGCCAGCAGTTTGTCGGAAAGTGATGGCTACACCTTC. It translates to CASSLSESDGYTF.

V and J are TRBV6-5 and TRBJ2-1; D might be TRBD1 (5 bases). CDR1 and CDR2 from the germline V gene are MNHEY and SVGAGI. Trimming removed 0 bases from V and 10 bases from J, with 13 bases in between. The CDR3 loop spans 14 amino acids. CDR3 residues: CASSYSLGANEQFF. The CDR3 DNA reads as TGTGCCAGCAGTTACTCGTTAGGGGCCAACGAGCAGTTCTTC.

The chain employs TRBV11-2 and TRBJ1-5, with TRBD1 matching 7 bases. This CDR3 has 15 residues. Germline V lookup: CDR1 SGHAT, CDR2 FQNNGV. Trimming at V came to 0 bases and at J to 4 bases, leaving 3 bases not matched to a gene. The CDR3 DNA reads TGTGCCAGCAGCTTAGATGTGACAGGGAATCAGCCCCAGCATTTT. It is translated as CASSLDVTGNQPQHF.

This clone was recorded only once. The chain combines TRBV7-2 with TRBJ2-7, with no clear D. Looked up from germline, CDR1 is SGHTA and CDR2 is FQGNSA. Between the trimmed V and J ends, which lost 3 bases and 2 bases, there was a span of 8 bases. This CDR3 spans 13 amino acids. The chain's CDR3 is CASSFDIAYEQYF. CDR3 nucleotide sequence: TGTGCCAGCAGCTTTGATATCGCCTACGAGCAGTACTTC.

The chain is built from TRBV6-1 and TRBJ1-4, with a possible D match to TRBD1 (5 bases). Deletions cut 0 bases from V and 6 bases from J, with 17 bases between. This CDR3 has 17 residues. The germline gives CDR1 MNHNS, CDR2 SASEGT. This CDR3 reads CASSEATPGGLDEKLFF. Written as DNA, the CDR3 is TGTGCCAGCAGTGAAGCTACCCCGGGGGGACTGGATGAAAAACTGTTTTTT.

Concerning this clone: The junction does not match germline at one end; this may be a read error. This chain connects TRBV13 to TRBJ2-7; D unresolved. CDR3 size: 12 residues. The germline CDR1 and CDR2 sequences are PRHDT and FYEKMQ (reference sequence). CDR3 DNA: TGTGCCAGCAGCTTCTCCTCCTCCGAGCAGTACTTC. The encoded protein is CASSFSSSEQYF.

This clone has a handful of counts. The chain joins TRBV12-5 to TRBJ1-2, with D possibly matching TRBD1 (5 bases). This CDR3 contains 12 residues. V lost 7 bases and J 1 base, leaving 7 bases between the germline ends. Germline assignment: CDR1 LGHNT and CDR2 FRNRAP. CDR3 sequence: CASEQVNYGYTF. The CDR3, as DNA: TGTGCTAGTGAACAGGTTAACTATGGCTACACCTTC.

This clone was detected only a few times. The rearrangement joins TRBV6-5 to TRBJ1-1, with no clear D. CDR1 MNHEY and CDR2 SVGAGI come from the germline V gene. V lost 4 bases to trimming and J lost 2 bases, with 8 bases between them. This CDR3 has 13 residues. DNA of the CDR3: TGTGCCAGCAGTTCCCGTCCAAACACTGAAGCTTTCTTT. This gives the protein CASSSRPNTEAFF.

The count of this clone is one. The gene calls are TRBV18 and TRBJ2-7; the match to TRBD1 covers 9 bases. CDR1 is KGHSH, CDR2 LQKENI, per germline. This CDR3 is built from 13 residues. V shed 5 bases, J shed 6 bases, and the junction held 5 bases outside the gene matches. The CDR3 nucleotides are TGTGCCAGCTCAACCGGGACAGGGAGCGAGCAGTACTTC. Translation gives CASSTGTGSEQYF.

The gene calls are TRBV27 and TRBJ2-3; no reliable D call. Germline lookup yields CDR1 MNHEY and CDR2 SMNVEV (reference sequence). The CDR3 runs 15 residues. Trimming pared 8 bases from V and 5 bases from J, leaving 20 bases between. The CDR3, as DNA: TGTGCCAGCGTCGCGACACTCGGACCAAGAGATACGCAGTATTTT. Its protein is CASVATLGPRDTQYF.

The chain has TRBV4-3 and TRBJ2-1; D call uncertain. Germline CDR1 and CDR2: LGHNA and YSLEER. Deletions cut 1 base from V and 4 bases from J, with 11 bases between. The CDR3 runs 15 residues. CDR3 amino acids: CASSQVFGPYNEQFF. CDR3 in DNA: TGCGCCAGCAGCCAAGTGTTTGGGCCTTACAATGAGCAGTTCTTC.

V and J are TRBV6-1 and TRBJ2-2; D uncertain. Germline values: CDR1 MNHNS, CDR2 SASEGT. V was cut by 5 bases and J by 7 bases, with 14 bases left in between. The CDR3 is 14 amino acids. CDR3 coding DNA: TGTGCCAGCAGTTCATCTGTTGGCGGCGGGGAGCTGTTTTTT. This translates into CASSSSVGGGELFF.

This sequence joins TRBV4-2 and TRBJ2-1; 9 bases are a match to TRBD2. J was trimmed by 1 base and V by 0 bases; bases with no gene match: 1. CDR1 and CDR2 (germline): LGHNA, YNFKEQ. The CDR3 is 16 amino acids. CDR3 residues: CASSQDSGGSYNEQFF. The CDR3 DNA sequence: TGTGCCAGCAGCCAAGATAGCGGGGGATCCTACAATGAGCAGTTCTTC.

The CDR3 region is CASSQDRTFQAAYEQYF. CDR3 bases: TGCGCCAGCAGCCAAGATCGGACCTTTCAAGCGGCCTACGAGCAGTACTTC. The genes are TRBV4-1 and TRBJ2-7, with D perhaps TRBD2 (5 bases). CDR1 and CDR2 (germline): MGHRA, YSYEKL. The CDR3 is made up of 17 amino acids. Trimming stripped 0 bases from V and 2 bases from J, with 17 bases between.

The chain is built from TRBV5-1 and TRBJ1-1; weak D call: TRBD1 (5 bases). Trimming stripped 4 bases from V and 8 bases from J, with 15 bases between. Germline loops: CDR1 SGHRS, CDR2 YFSETQ. CDR3 length: 13 amino acids. CDR3 region: CASSPPGRAEAFF. Written as DNA, the CDR3 is TGCGCCAGCAGCCCACCGGGCAGGGCCGAAGCTTTCTTT.

V and J are TRBV19 and TRBJ2-5; tentative D call: TRBD1 (5 bases). Trimming cost V 3 bases and J 5 bases, with 10 bases left between them. CDR1 is LNHDA, CDR2 SQIVND, per germline (reference sequence). The CDR3 spans 13 residues. The DNA for the CDR3 is TGTGCCAGTAGTATTCTGGCAGGGGAGACCCAGTACTTC. This encodes CASSILAGETQYF.

V gene TRBV5-4 combines with J gene TRBJ2-7; tentatively, D is TRBD2 (5 bases). V was trimmed by 4 bases and J by 3 bases, leaving 14 bases between them. CDR1 and CDR2 (germline): SGHNT, YYREEE (reference sequence). The CDR3 loop spans 14 amino acids. Written as DNA, the CDR3 is TGTGCCAGCAGCCTCGCTAGGGCGGGCTACGAGCAGTACTTC. It translates to CASSLARAGYEQYF. The full variable domain, with the rest looked up from reference TRBV5-4 and TRBJ2-7, is ETGVTQSPTHLIKTRGQQVTLRCSSQSGHNTVSWYQQALGQGPQFIFQYYREEENGRGNFPPRFSGLQFPNYSSELNVNALELDDSALYLCASSLARAGYEQYFGPGTRLTVT.

This sequence joins TRBV12-5 and TRBJ2-2; tentatively, D is TRBD2 (5 bases). Germline V gene sequence: CDR1 LGHNT, CDR2 FRNRAP. The CDR3 contains 17 residues. V lost 4 bases and J lost 7, with 22 bases in between. The CDR3 loop is CASGSPPGSVVDGELFF. The CDR3, as DNA: TGTGCTAGTGGTTCGCCCCCGGGGTCGGTAGTAGACGGGGAGCTGTTTTTT.